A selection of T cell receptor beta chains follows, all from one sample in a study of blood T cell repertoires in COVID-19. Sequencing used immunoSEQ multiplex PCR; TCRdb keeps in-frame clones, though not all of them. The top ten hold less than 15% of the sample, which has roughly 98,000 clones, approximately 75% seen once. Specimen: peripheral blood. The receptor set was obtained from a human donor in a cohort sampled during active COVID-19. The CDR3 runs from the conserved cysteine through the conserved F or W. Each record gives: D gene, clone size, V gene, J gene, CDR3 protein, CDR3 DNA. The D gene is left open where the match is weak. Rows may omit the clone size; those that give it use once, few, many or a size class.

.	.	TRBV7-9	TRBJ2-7	CASSSGQSSYEQYF	TGTGCCAGCAGCTCAGGTCAAAGCTCCTACGAGCAGTACTTC
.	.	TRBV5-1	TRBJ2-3	CASSFGEGGTDTQYF	TGCGCCAGCAGCTTCGGGGAGGGGGGCACAGATACGCAGTATTTT
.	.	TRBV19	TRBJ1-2	CASTKSQGAGYTF	TGTGCCAGTACTAAGAGTCAAGGAGCTGGCTACACCTTC
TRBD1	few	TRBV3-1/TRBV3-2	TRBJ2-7	CASSSSGTGPSYEQYF	TGTGCCAGCAGTTCCTCGGGGACAGGGCCAAGCTACGAGCAGTACTTC
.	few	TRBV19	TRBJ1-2	CASSLGGHAIGYTF	TGTGCCAGTAGTCTTGGTGGGCATGCGATCGGCTACACCTTC
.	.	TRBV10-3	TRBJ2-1	CAVHPSTVQLGNEQFF	TGTGCCGTCCACCCATCGACAGTCCAGCTGGGCAATGAGCAGTTCTTC
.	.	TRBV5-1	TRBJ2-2	CASSLSGDTGELFF	TGCGCCAGCAGCTTGAGCGGAGACACCGGGGAGCTGTTTTTT
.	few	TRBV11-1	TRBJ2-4	CASSLSLAVNIQYF	TGTGCCAGCAGCTTAAGCCTCGCGGTAAACATTCAGTACTTC
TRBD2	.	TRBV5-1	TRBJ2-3	CASSLAGGSGGRYTDTQYF	TGCGCCAGCAGCTTGGCCGGAGGTAGCGGGGGGCGATACACAGATACGCAGTATTTT
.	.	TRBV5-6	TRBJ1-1	CASSVGHRRMNTEAFF	TGTGCCAGCAGCGTTGGGCACAGACGAATGAACACTGAAGCTTTCTTT
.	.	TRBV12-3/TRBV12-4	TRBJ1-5	CASTPGGTQPQHF	TGTGCCAGCACCCCCGGGGGGACTCAGCCCCAGCATTTT
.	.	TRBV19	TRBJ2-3	CASSTHTDTQYF	TGTGCCAGTAGTACACACACAGATACGCAGTATTTT
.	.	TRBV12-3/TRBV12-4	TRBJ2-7	CASSLGQTYEQYF	TGTGCCAGCAGTTTAGGACAAACCTACGAGCAGTACTTC
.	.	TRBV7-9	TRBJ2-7	CASSSQGYEQYF	TGTGCCAGCAGCTCACAGGGCTACGAGCAGTACTTC
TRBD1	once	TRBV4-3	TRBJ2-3	CASSQTGGGGDTQYF	TGCGCCAGCAGCCAGACAGGGGGTGGAGGAGATACGCAGTATTTT
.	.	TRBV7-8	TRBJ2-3	CASSFILGGTDTQYF	TGTGCCAGCAGCTTCATACTAGGGGGAACAGATACGCAGTATTTT